A selection of T cell receptor beta chains follows, all from one sample in a study of T cell responses to AZD1222 COVID-19 vaccine. The protocol was immunoSEQ multiplex PCR, while the TCRdb copy is restricted to in-frame clones and leaves out a portion. The sample yields about 170,000 clones, 90% seen once. Specimen: peripheral blood, collected 28 days after the second dose of the MenACWY control vaccine. The origin of the receptors is an adult who received the MenACWY meningococcal vaccine as a control. Both conserved end residues are part of each CDR3. Fields, in order: J gene, V gene, CDR3 length, D gene, clone size, CDR3 DNA, CDR3 protein. D genes are given only for firm matches. A clone size is listed for some rows: how often the clone was seen (once, few, many), or a class if it is expanded.

TRBJ2-1,TRBV6-2/TRBV6-3,15,.,.,TGTGCCAGCAGTTCGAGCCCGAGCTCCTACAATGAGCAGTTCTTC,CASSSSPSSYNEQFF
TRBJ1-1,TRBV5-1,15,.,.,TGCGCCAGCAGCTTGGTCCCAGGGTCGAACACTGAAGCTTTCTTT,CASSLVPGSNTEAFF
TRBJ1-1,TRBV5-4,14,.,.,TGTGCCAGCAGCTCCATGGTCGGGAACACTGAAGCTTTCTTT,CASSSMVGNTEAFF
TRBJ2-7,TRBV5-4,15,.,once,TGTGCCAGCAGCTTGAGGCCCGGGACAAATTACGAGCAGTACTTC,CASSLRPGTNYEQYF
TRBJ2-7,TRBV27,14,TRBD1,.,TGTGCCAGCAAGGTTTCGGGACAGGGATCGCAGCAGTACTTC,CASKVSGQGSQQYF
TRBJ2-3,TRBV18,17,.,once,TGTGCCAGCTCACCGTGGGACAAGGGATCTTACACAGATACGCAGTATTTT,CASSPWDKGSYTDTQYF
TRBJ2-2,TRBV9,12,.,.,TGTGCCAGCAAGGCGAACACCGGGGAGCTGTTTTTT,CASKANTGELFF
TRBJ2-7,TRBV6-5,14,.,.,TGTGCCAGCAGTAACTGGGACACCCCCTACGAGCAGTACTTC,CASSNWDTPYEQYF
TRBJ1-1,TRBV4-3,14,.,.,TGCGCCAGCAGCCACGGGACGGCTAACACTGAAGCTTTCTTT,CASSHGTANTEAFF
TRBJ2-2,TRBV30,14,.,.,TGTGCCTGGAGTGTAATTTTGAACACCGGGGAGCTGTTTTTT,CAWSVILNTGELFF
TRBJ2-5,TRBV18,14,.,.,TGTGCCAGCTCACCAGGGCTGACACAAGAGACCCAGTACTTC,CASSPGLTQETQYF
TRBJ2-7,TRBV29-1,12,.,.,TGCAGCGTTGCGGCAGGGGTGAGTGAGCAGTACTTC,CSVAAGVSEQYF
TRBJ2-1,TRBV7-2,12,.,.,TGTGCCAGCAGCAATTACTTGGATGAGCAGTTCTTC,CASSNYLDEQFF
TRBJ2-4,TRBV5-1,16,.,.,TGCGCCAGCAGCTTGGAGCAGGTAGAAGCCAAAAACATTCAGTACTTC,CASSLEQVEAKNIQYF
TRBJ1-5,TRBV15,12,.,.,TGTGCCACCAGCACAACCAATCAGCCCCAGCATTTT,CATSTTNQPQHF
TRBJ2-1,TRBV7-8,15,TRBD1,.,TGTGCCAGCAGCTCCTTGACAGGGAACTACAATGAGCAGTTCTTC,CASSSLTGNYNEQFF
TRBJ2-7,TRBV27,16,TRBD2,.,TGTGCCAGCAGTTCGGGACTAGCGGGAGTCGATTACGAGCAGTACTTC,CASSSGLAGVDYEQYF
TRBJ2-1,TRBV25-1,15,TRBD2,once,TGTGCCAGCAGTGTGCGCGGACTAGCCTACAATGAGCAGTTCTTC,CASSVRGLAYNEQFF
TRBJ1-6,TRBV30,17,.,.,TGTGCCTGGAGTGTACAAGTGGTGAGCTCCTATAATTCACCCCTCCACTTT,CAWSVQVVSSYNSPLHF
TRBJ2-2,TRBV19,18,.,.,TGTGCCAGTGAGGGGGGACGCCGTAGGAGCGCGAACACCGGGGAGCTGTTTTTT,CASEGGRRRSANTGELFF
TRBJ2-7,TRBV25-1,13,.,.,TGTGCCAGCAGTGAATTGACCGGGACACCCGAACCCTTC,CASSELTGTPEPF
TRBJ2-1,TRBV29-1,12,.,few,TGCAGCGTTGTAGGGGAGGTGAATGAGCAGTTCTTC,CSVVGEVNEQFF
TRBJ2-5,TRBV7-2,18,TRBD2,.,TGTGCCAGCAGCTTTAGCGGGACTAGCGGGAGGGCCGAGGTTACCCAGTACTTC,CASSFSGTSGRAEVTQYF
TRBJ2-7,TRBV7-2,13,TRBD1,.,TGTGCCAGCACCCCGGACAGGTTCGGGGAGCAGTACTTC,CASTPDRFGEQYF
TRBJ2-1,TRBV18,16,TRBD1,.,TGTGCCAGCTCACCACCGGCAGGGGGTCTCTACAATGAGCAGTTCTTC,CASSPPAGGLYNEQFF
TRBJ2-5,TRBV11-2,13,.,.,TGTGCCAGCAGTCGATCGGCCCAAGAGACCCAGTACTTC,CASSRSAQETQYF
TRBJ2-1,TRBV11-3,14,.,.,TGTGCCAGCAGCTTAAACGCCCTTTTCAATGAGCAGTTCTTC,CASSLNALFNEQFF
TRBJ2-2,TRBV18,16,TRBD1,once,TGTGCCAGCTCACCAGGGCAGGGGGCGAACACCGGGGAGCTGTTTTTT,CASSPGQGANTGELFF
TRBJ1-1,TRBV2,13,TRBD1,.,TGTGCCAACGCGGGACAGCCGAACACTGAAGCTTTCTTT,CANAGQPNTEAFF
TRBJ1-4,TRBV19,15,.,.,TGTGCCAGTAGTATCGCAGCTGCAACTAATGAAAAACTGTTTTTT,CASSIAAATNEKLFF
TRBJ2-7,TRBV5-1,22,.,.,TGCGCCAGCAGCTCGACTTCGTCAATCCCCGGCGACCCGGGACACCTCTCCTACGAGCAGTACTTC,CASSSTSSIPGDPGHLSYEQYF
TRBJ1-2,TRBV4-1,15,.,.,TGCGCCAGCAGCCAAGTTAGGGGAGCTGACTATGGCTACACCTTC,CASSQVRGADYGYTF
TRBJ2-5,TRBV7-9,13,.,.,TGTGCCAGCAGCCGGGACTTAGAAGAGACCCAGTACTTC,CASSRDLEETQYF
TRBJ2-2,TRBV29-1,11,.,.,TGCAGCGTTGTTTATCGCGGGGAGCTGTTTTTT,CSVVYRGELFF
TRBJ2-1,TRBV28,13,TRBD2,.,TGTGCCAGCAGTTTAGGGCGGGAGTATGAGCAGTTCTTC,CASSLGREYEQFF
TRBJ1-3,TRBV10-3,13,TRBD1,.,TGTGCCATCAGGACAGGGGGCGTGGACACCATATATTTT,CAIRTGGVDTIYF
TRBJ2-3,TRBV6-2/TRBV6-3,16,.,.,TGTGCCAGCAGTTACCAGGACCCCTACCCCCTTGATACGCAGTATTTT,CASSYQDPYPLDTQYF
TRBJ1-2,TRBV15,12,TRBD1,few,TGTGCCACCGGGGACAGCCCCTCTGGCTACACCTTC,CATGDSPSGYTF
TRBJ1-2,TRBV7-9,16,TRBD1,.,TGTGCCAGCAGCTGGGACAGGGGAATTAGTCAAAATGGCTACACCTTC,CASSWDRGISQNGYTF
TRBJ2-1,TRBV6-5,14,TRBD2,.,TGTGCCAGCAGGGGACTAGCCGGGACCGATGAGCAGTTCTTC,CASRGLAGTDEQFF
TRBJ1-5,TRBV19,14,TRBD1,.,TGTGCCAGTGGGACAGTTTATAGCAATCAGCCCCAGCATTTT,CASGTVYSNQPQHF
TRBJ2-7,TRBV5-6,15,.,few,TGTGCCAGCAGTTCTATTAGTAGAGGGCACTACGAGCAGTACTTC,CASSSISRGHYEQYF
TRBJ2-3,TRBV2,15,TRBD2,.,TGTGCTAACGCTTTGGCGGGAGCCTGGTCAGATACGCAGTATTTT,CANALAGAWSDTQYF
TRBJ1-1,TRBV6-2/TRBV6-3,14,.,.,TGTGCCAGCAGTTACTCGACTCTCTCTAGGTTTTTCTTCTTT,CASSYSTLSRFFFF
TRBJ2-3,TRBV28,13,.,.,TGTGCCAGCAGTAATAGCGTCACAGATACGCAGTATTTT,CASSNSVTDTQYF